The 30 T cell receptor beta chains below were found in one sample sequenced in a study of human T cells and chemical hapten exposure. TCRdb fed the RACE reads into MiXCR, producing one record per CDR3 protein. The sample includes 150,000 to 200,000 distinct CDR3 sequences, around 30% seen only once; the top ten take about 2.7%. The time point was: pre-sensitization, week 0. As to treatment: therapeutic diphenylcyclopropenone sensitization with weekly scalp DPC. Here the sequenced sample was whole blood, taken in connection with sensitization to the hapten diphenylcyclopropenone (DPC). Source of these receptors: a woman in her thirties with alopecia areata. Some clones in this sample may be carry-over from other donors' samples.

This clonotype was counted a few times. The chain employs TRBV28 and TRBJ2-7; D call uncertain. V was pared by 8 bases and J by 2 bases, with 10 bases between. Germline CDR1 reads MDHEN; CDR2 reads SYDVKM. There are 12 residues in the CDR3. CDR3 region: CASLKSPYEQYF. CDR3 in DNA: TGTGCCAGCCTTAAGTCTCCCTACGAGCAGTACTTC.

The chain links TRBV29-1 to TRBJ2-1; no clear D. Germline assignment: CDR1 SQVTM and CDR2 ANQGSEA. V was cut by 2 bases and J by 0 bases, with 5 bases left in between. This CDR3 has 13 amino acids. CDR3 DNA: TGCAGCGTTGAACGCAACTCCTACAATGAGCAGTTCTTC. Its translation is CSVERNSYNEQFF.

J is TRBJ2-1 and V is TRBV6-6; 8 bases agree with TRBD2. This CDR3 is built from 14 residues. Trimming cost V 2 bases and J 7 bases; bases outside gene matches: 4. Per germline, CDR1 MNHNY and CDR2 SVGAGI (reference sequence). The CDR3 DNA sequence: TGTGCCAGCAGTTACGATGTAGCGGGGAATGAGCAGTTCTTC. This translates into CASSYDVAGNEQFF.

The chain couples TRBV9 to TRBJ2-5; TRBD1 is a possible D gene (5 bases). CDR3 size: 15 residues. CDR1 and CDR2 (germline): SGDLS, YYNGEE. V lost 1 base to trimming and J lost 0 bases, with 10 bases between them. The CDR3 spells CASSVLGANQETQYF. DNA of the CDR3: TGTGCCAGCAGCGTATTAGGGGCCAACCAAGAGACCCAGTACTTC.

The J gene is TRBJ1-4, the V gene TRBV19; 8 bases fit TRBD1. Per the germline V gene, CDR1 is LNHDA and CDR2 is SQIVND (reference sequence). The CDR3 sequence is 16 residues long. V lost 4 bases and J lost 0; bases outside the gene matches: 4. The CDR3 DNA sequence: TGTGCCAGTAGTACGGGACAGGTCACAACTAATGAAAAACTGTTTTTT. Translation: CASSTGQVTTNEKLFF.

This clonotype has ten or more counts. The J gene is TRBJ2-3, the V gene TRBV4-3; TRBD1 is a possible D gene (5 bases). In germline, CDR1 is LGHNA, CDR2 YSLEER. This CDR3 has 12 residues. V was clipped by 0 bases and J by 8 bases, with 6 bases between them. CDR3 in amino acids: CASSQDRGTQYF. In DNA, the CDR3 is TGCGCCAGCAGCCAAGATAGGGGTACGCAGTATTTT.

This clonotype was found a few times. The CDR3 nucleotides are TGTGCCAGCAGCTTAACCACACTAGCGGGGGTAATTTACGAGCAGTACTTC. Its translation is CASSLTTLAGVIYEQYF. This chain uses TRBV7-2 with TRBJ2-7, with 11 nucleotides matching TRBD2. This CDR3 has 17 amino acids. Looked up from germline, CDR1 is SGHTA and CDR2 is FQGNSA. J gave up 4 bases and V 2 bases, and 10 bases lay outside the gene matches.

The sample holds a few counts of this clonotype. V is TRBV29-1 and J is TRBJ1-2; TRBD1 might be the D (5 bases). There are 13 residues in the CDR3. The germline gives CDR1 SQVTM, CDR2 ANQGSEA. V lost 6 bases to trimming and J lost 5 bases, with 16 bases between them. For the CDR3, the DNA is TGCAGCGTCGAATCCGGGACCTCGTATGGCTACACCTTC. This codes for CSVESGTSYGYTF. Combining the CDR3 with reference TRBV29-1 and TRBJ1-2 gives the whole variable domain SAVISQKPSRDICQRGTSLTIQCQVDSQVTMMFWYRQQPGQSLTLIATANQGSEATYESGFVIDKFPISRPNLTFSTLTVSNMSPEDSSIYLCSVESGTSYGYTFGSGTRLTVV.

The V call is TRBV29-1, the J call TRBJ1-1; D remains ambiguous. CDR1 and CDR2 from the germline V gene are SQVTM and ANQGSEA. CDR3 size: 14 residues. The ends were cut back, 4 bases at V and 1 base at J, with 13 bases in the middle. The CDR3 DNA sequence: TGCAGCGTTGCGCCGCGGGGTAGGAACACTGAAGCTTTCTTT. Translation: CSVAPRGRNTEAFF.

This chain links TRBV28 with TRBJ1-6; D is uncertain. The CDR3 has 14 amino acids. From germline, CDR1 is MDHEN and CDR2 SYDVKM. V was trimmed by 6 bases and J by 7 bases, leaving 13 bases between them. This chain's CDR3 is CASSPVSANSPLHF. In DNA, the CDR3 is TGTGCCAGCAGCCCAGTCAGCGCCAATTCACCCCTCCACTTT.

This clonotype is a singleton in its sample. The chain carries TRBV19 and TRBJ2-5, with 9 bases aligning to TRBD1. Germline CDR1 reads LNHDA; CDR2 reads SQIVND (reference sequence). The junction had 5 bases not matched to a gene; V was cut back by 6 bases and J by 3 bases. The CDR3 extends over 14 amino acids. The CDR3 coding sequence is TGTGCCAGTAGCGACAGGGGGACGAAAGAGACCCAGTACTTC. It translates to CASSDRGTKETQYF.

The chain has TRBV5-1 and TRBJ2-3, with D perhaps matching TRBD1 (5 bases). Germline CDR1 is SGHRS and CDR2 is YFSETQ. The CDR3 length is 16 residues. V lost 0 bases and J lost 2, with 13 bases in between. CDR3 in DNA: TGCGCCAGCAGCTTGGGGGTAGGACAACTCACAGATACGCAGTATTTT. This gives the protein CASSLGVGQLTDTQYF. The entire variable domain, with the rest obtained from reference TRBV5-1 and TRBJ2-3, is as follows: KAGVTQTPRYLIKTRGQQVTLSCSPISGHRSVSWYQQTPGQGLQFLFEYFSETQRNKGNFPGRFSGRQFSNSRSEMNVSTLELGDSALYLCASSLGVGQLTDTQYFGPGTRLTVL.

This clonotype has only a few counts. This chain links TRBV4-2 with TRBJ1-5; unclear D gene. Germline CDR1 is LGHNA and CDR2 is YNFKEQ. Trimming pared 1 base from V and 0 bases from J, leaving 7 bases between. The CDR3 covers 15 residues. The CDR3, as DNA: TGTGCCAGCAGCCAAGGGGCATTTAGCAATCAGCCCCAGCATTTT. As protein: CASSQGAFSNQPQHF.

The table lists this clonotype with a few counts. J is TRBJ2-5 and V is TRBV12-5; D tentatively fits TRBD1 or TRBD2 (6 bases each). Germline CDR1 LGHNT, CDR2 FRNRAP. V was clipped by 5 bases and J by 5 bases, with 12 bases between them. The CDR3 consists of 13 residues. The CDR3 is CASGPLGGETQYF. Written as DNA, the CDR3 is TGTGCTAGTGGTCCGCTGGGGGGCGAGACCCAGTACTTC.

CDR3 protein: CASSLVRGGNEKLFF. The CDR3 nucleotides read TGTGCCAGCAGTTTAGTCAGGGGAGGGAATGAAAAACTGTTTTTT. J is TRBJ1-4 and V is TRBV28; the D gene is possibly TRBD1 (6 bases). In germline, CDR1 is MDHEN, CDR2 SYDVKM. V was clipped by 2 bases and J by 5 bases, with 12 bases between them. The CDR3 is 15 residues long.

The genes are TRBV28 and TRBJ2-5, with a weak D call TRBD1 (6 bases). The length of the CDR3 is 14 residues. The germline CDR1 and CDR2 sequences are MDHEN and SYDVKM. Trimming removed 6 bases at V and 1 base at J, with 12 bases between. CDR3 protein: CASSYRVIQETQYF. The CDR3 region has the DNA TGTGCCAGCAGCTACAGGGTCATCCAAGAGACCCAGTACTTC.

The rearrangement links TRBV29-1 to TRBJ2-2; 8 nucleotides line up with TRBD1. The CDR3 contains 14 residues. CDR1 and CDR2 (germline): SQVTM, ANQGSEA. V shed 0 bases, J shed 7 bases, and the junction held 4 bases outside the gene matches. CDR3 nucleotides: TGCAGCGTTGAAGAACAGGGGGATGGCGGGGAGCTGTTTTTT. It codes for CSVEEQGDGGELFF.

J is TRBJ2-7 and V is TRBV10-3; TRBD1 or TRBD2 may be the D gene (5 bases each). Germline V gene sequence: CDR1 ENHRY, CDR2 SYGVKD. There are 15 residues in the CDR3. Trimming stripped 3 bases from V and 1 base from J, with 13 bases between. The CDR3 is CAISEEGSFSYEQYF. The CDR3 bases are TGTGCCATCAGTGAAGAGGGGTCTTTTTCCTACGAGCAGTACTTC.

The J gene is TRBJ2-1, the V gene TRBV7-2; 7 bases fit TRBD2. CDR3 length equals 15 residues. In germline, CDR1 is SGHTA, CDR2 FQGNSA. Trimming cost V 7 bases and J 7 bases; bases outside gene matches: 13. The CDR3 DNA sequence: TGTGCCAGCACCCCTCTAGCGGCTCTATTTAATGAGCAGTTCTTC. It encodes CASTPLAALFNEQFF.

This clonotype was recorded a few times. The chain recombines TRBV20-1 with TRBJ2-7; D uncertain. In germline, CDR1 is DFQATT, CDR2 SNEGSKA (reference sequence). V was pared by 3 bases and J by 0 bases, with 12 bases between. The CDR3 sequence is 14 residues long. In nucleotides, the CDR3 is TGCAGTGCTAGGATCTCCCAGACCTCCTACGAGCAGTACTTC. Translating it yields CSARISQTSYEQYF.

This chain joins TRBV29-1 and TRBJ2-5; perhaps D is TRBD1 or TRBD2 (5 bases each). Germline CDR1 reads SQVTM; CDR2 reads ANQGSEA. Trimming left V 6 bases short and J 1 base short, with 12 bases between. The CDR3 extends over 13 amino acids. The CDR3 DNA reads as TGCAGCGTCGCCGGGACCACCCAAGAGACCCAGTACTTC. This encodes CSVAGTTQETQYF.

A few counts support this clonotype. One end of the junction fails to match germline, which may point to a read error. The chain carries TRBV12-3 or TRBV12-4 and TRBJ2-1; 11 bases map to TRBD2. The CDR3 contains 15 residues. CDR3 in DNA: TGTGCCAGCAGATTAGCGGGGGGGCTTTTCAATGAGCAGTTCTTC. This gives the protein CASRLAGGLFNEQFF.

The chain links TRBV20-1 to TRBJ1-2, with D possibly being TRBD1 (6 bases). CDR1 DFQATT and CDR2 SNEGSKA come from the germline V gene (reference sequence). The germline V and J ends were trimmed by 8 bases and 4 bases, with 14 bases remaining between them. This CDR3 comprises 12 residues. CDR3 sequence (DNA): TGCAGTATAGAAAAAGGGGGCTATGGCTACACCTTC. Amino acids: CSIEKGGYGYTF.

The genes are TRBV6-1 and TRBJ2-2, with D unresolved. With 5 bases removed from V and 3 bases from J, the gap between germline ends came to 13 bases. The CDR3 covers 15 residues. In germline, CDR1 is MNHNS, CDR2 SASEGT. CDR3 loop: CASSQLRLDTGELFF. The CDR3 nucleotides read TGTGCCAGCAGTCAGCTCAGGCTGGACACCGGGGAGCTGTTTTTT.

V is TRBV5-1 and J is TRBJ1-1; 7 bases match TRBD1. The CDR3 consists of 15 residues. The ends lost 4 bases at V and 2 bases at J; junction bases unmatched: 8. CDR1 is SGHRS, CDR2 YFSETQ, per germline. The CDR3 loop reads CASSETGTANTEAFF. The CDR3 DNA reads as TGCGCCAGCAGCGAGACAGGGACGGCTAACACTGAAGCTTTCTTT.

The DNA for the CDR3 is TGTGCCAGCAGCACCGACAGGGGGCTAGAGACCCAGTACTTC. This codes for CASSTDRGLETQYF. The chain uses TRBV9 and TRBJ2-5; 10 bases fit TRBD1. The CDR3 spans 14 residues. Germline lookup yields CDR1 SGDLS and CDR2 YYNGEE. V was clipped by 4 bases and J by 4 bases; unmatched bases: 4.

The chain joins TRBV5-1 to TRBJ2-7; TRBD2 matches at 8 bases. The length of the CDR3 is 18 residues. V lost 4 bases and J lost 5; bases outside the gene matches: 20. In germline, CDR1 is SGHRS, CDR2 YFSETQ. The CDR3 DNA is TGCGCCAGCAGCCCCACCGGGGGCGGGGGGACCTCTTCCCACGAGCAGTACTTC. It specifies CASSPTGGGGTSSHEQYF.

The V call is TRBV6-1, the J call TRBJ2-7; 10 positions agree with TRBD2. Germline values: CDR1 MNHNS, CDR2 SASEGT. The CDR3 sequence is 13 residues long. V shed 10 bases, J shed 2 bases, and the junction held 5 bases outside the gene matches. The CDR3 bases are TGTGCCATACCAGGGACTAGCGCCTACGAGCAGTACTTC. It is translated as CAIPGTSAYEQYF.

The chain couples TRBV25-1 to TRBJ1-2, with 8 bases lining up with TRBD1. Trimming at V came to 6 bases and at J to 7 bases, leaving 7 bases not matched to a gene. The CDR3 length is 13 residues. Germline loops: CDR1 MGHDK, CDR2 SYGVNS. The CDR3 is CASSPGTGGGYTF. Written as DNA, the CDR3 is TGTGCCAGCAGCCCCGGGACAGGAGGTGGCTACACCTTC.

The chain has TRBV6-6 and TRBJ2-1, with TRBD1 identical over 10 bases. The germline V gene encodes CDR1 MNHNY and CDR2 SVGAGI (reference sequence). V lost 1 base, J lost 5 bases, and 5 bases stayed unmatched. The CDR3 is made up of 16 amino acids. This CDR3 reads CASSYFGQGDHNEQFF. The CDR3 DNA sequence: TGTGCCAGCAGTTACTTCGGACAGGGGGATCACAATGAGCAGTTCTTC.